The 30 T cell receptor beta chains in this list originate from one sample, sequenced in a study of shared clonotypes between healthy human individuals. TCRdb keeps only in-frame clones here, not all; method: immunoSEQ multiplex PCR. The sample holds more than 2 million clones; roughly 95% are singletons and the top ten take 0.13%. Source material: naive CD4+ T cells sorted from blood. Subset noted: CD45RA+ positively selected. Receptors originate from a young man in good health.

This rearrangement joins TRBV30 to TRBJ2-1; 11 bases are a match to TRBD2. Germline trimming cut 1 base from V and 1 base from J; bases unmatched to any gene: 12. The germline gives CDR1 GTSNPN, CDR2 SVGIG (reference sequence). The CDR3 spans 19 residues. The CDR3 loop reads CAWSGQGGLADVSYNEQFF. CDR3 DNA sequence: TGTGCCTGGAGTGGACAGGGGGGACTAGCGGATGTATCCTACAATGAGCAGTTCTTC. Based on the CDR3 plus reference TRBV30 and TRBJ2-1, the full variable domain is SQTIHQWPATLVQPVGSPLSLECTVEGTSNPNLYWYRQAAGRGLQLLFYSVGIGQISSEVPQNLSASRPQDRQFILSSKKLLLSDSGFYLCAWSGQGGLADVSYNEQFFGPGTRLTVL.

The CDR3 DNA reads TGTGCCAGCAGCTTAACAGGGGTCGACACTGAAGCTTTCTTT. Amino acids: CASSLTGVDTEAFF. The chain couples TRBV7-3 to TRBJ1-1, with D tentatively TRBD1 (5 bases). Trimming took off 0 bases at V and 3 bases at J, with 8 bases between the two ends. This CDR3 has 14 residues. The germline CDR1 and CDR2 sequences are SGHTA and FQGTGA.

The genes are TRBV11-3 and TRBJ1-1; tentative D call: TRBD1 (6 bases). The CDR3 runs to 15 residues. The V end was cut by 1 base, the J end by 1 base, with 10 bases between. Germline CDR1 SGHNT, CDR2 YENEEA. The CDR3 DNA sequence: TGTGCCAGCAGCTTAGGGGGGCAGGGGAACACTGAAGCTTTCTTT. Its translation is CASSLGGQGNTEAFF.

Comment on this clone: This sample also contains other DNA sequences that code for the same CDR3. The chain joins TRBV19 to TRBJ2-7; TRBD1 is a possible D gene (6 bases). From germline, CDR1 is LNHDA and CDR2 SQIVND (reference sequence). V was clipped by 1 base and J by 3 bases, with 7 bases between them. This CDR3 contains 13 residues. The CDR3 DNA reads as TGTGCCAGTAGTATAGGAGGGGGCTACGAGCAGTACTTC. Protein: CASSIGGGYEQYF.

The chain joins TRBV27 to TRBJ1-2; D uncertain. The germline V gene has CDR1 MNHEY and CDR2 SMNVEV (reference sequence). Deletions cut 0 bases from V and 3 bases from J, with 11 bases between. The CDR3 runs to 15 residues. CDR3 nucleotide sequence: TGTGCCAGCAGTTTATCGACGGACGGTTACTATGGCTACACCTTC. This translates into CASSLSTDGYYGYTF.

This sequence joins TRBV6-6 and TRBJ2-7, with TRBD1 identical over 7 bases. The V and J ends lost 6 bases and 0 bases, in that order; junction bases with no gene match: 5. In germline, CDR1 is MNHNY, CDR2 SVGAGI (reference sequence). The CDR3 contains 14 residues. CDR3 sequence (DNA): TGTGCCAGCAGAAGGGACAGCAGCTCCTACGAGCAGTACTTC. Translated, it gives CASRRDSSSYEQYF.

V and J are TRBV7-9 and TRBJ2-3; perhaps TRBD1 as D (6 bases). The germline V and J ends were trimmed by 7 bases and 1 base, with 12 bases remaining between them. This CDR3 spans 14 amino acids. CDR1 SEHNR and CDR2 FQNEAQ come from the germline V gene (reference sequence). The CDR3 DNA reads TGTGCCAGCAACAGGGCGAAGGGCACAGATACGCAGTATTTT. Protein: CASNRAKGTDTQYF.

V usage is TRBV18 and J usage is TRBJ1-5, with D tentatively TRBD1 (5 bases). The CDR3 consists of 12 residues. The V and J ends lost 5 bases and 4 bases respectively, with 6 bases between them. CDR1 KGHSH and CDR2 LQKENI come from the germline V gene. CDR3 loop: CASSSGNQPQHF. DNA of the CDR3: TGTGCCAGCTCATCAGGGAATCAGCCCCAGCATTTT.

V and J are TRBV10-2 and TRBJ2-5; D may be TRBD2 (6 bases). The CDR3 extends over 15 amino acids. Looked up from germline, CDR1 is WSHSY and CDR2 is SAAADI. V was clipped by 0 bases and J by 2 bases, with 10 bases between them. For the CDR3, the DNA is TGCGCCAGCAGTGAGTCGGTGGCGGGGCAAGAGACCCAGTACTTC. Translating it yields CASSESVAGQETQYF.

The rearrangement uses TRBV6-5 and TRBJ2-7, with D tentatively TRBD1 (5 bases). Trimming took 6 bases from V and 4 from J, leaving 19 bases between them. Germline V CDR1 and CDR2: MNHEY, SVGAGI. This CDR3 is built from 15 residues. CDR3 nucleotides: TGTGCCAGCAGCCCTTGGGCGGCAGGGCCTTACGAGCAGTACTTC. Amino acid sequence: CASSPWAAGPYEQYF.

Notes on this clone: A much more abundant neighbour one base away suggests this may be a read error. The same CDR3 also results from other DNA sequences found in this sample. The chain recombines TRBV7-2 with TRBJ1-2; 9 nucleotides line up with TRBD1. This CDR3 spans 14 amino acids. Trimming at V came to 5 bases and at J to 2 bases, leaving 3 bases not matched to a gene. The germline V gene encodes CDR1 SGHTA and CDR2 FQGNSA. The CDR3 DNA reads as TGTGCCAGCAGCCCAGGACAGGGGAACTATGGCTACACCTTC. The encoded protein is CASSPGQGNYGYTF. Complete variable domain (other parts from reference TRBV7-2 and TRBJ1-2): GAGVSQSPSNKVTEKGKDVELRCDPISGHTALYWYRQSLGQGLEFLIYFQGNSAPDKSGLPSDRFSAERTGGSVSTLTIQRTQQEDSAVYLCASSPGQGNYGYTFGSGTRLTVV.

The V call is TRBV7-9, the J call TRBJ1-1; 7 bases match TRBD1. Germline V CDR1 and CDR2: SEHNR, FQNEAQ (reference sequence). The CDR3 runs to 13 residues. The ends lost 6 bases at V and 4 bases at J; junction bases unmatched: 5. The DNA of the CDR3 is TGTGCCAGCAGTACAGGGGTCGGCACTGAAGCTTTCTTT. Its translation is CASSTGVGTEAFF.

The V and J genes are TRBV27 and TRBJ2-3; TRBD1 matches 7 bases. The CDR3 is 15 amino acids. The germline CDR1 and CDR2 sequences are MNHEY and SMNVEV (reference sequence). After removal of 5 bases from V and 2 bases from J, the junction contained 7 bases not matched to a gene. For the CDR3, the DNA is TGTGCCAGCAGTCTTACAGGGGTCACCACAGATACGCAGTATTTT. Protein: CASSLTGVTTDTQYF.

The V gene is TRBV7-2, the J gene TRBJ2-5; D may match TRBD1 or TRBD2 (5 bases each). The CDR3 contains 14 residues. V lost 5 bases, J lost 5 bases, and 15 bases lay in between. Germline loops: CDR1 SGHTA, CDR2 FQGNSA. The CDR3 DNA is TGTGCCAGCAGCCCCGGGGACGCCCGGGAGACCCAGTACTTC. Translating gives CASSPGDARETQYF.

This chain links TRBV7-8 with TRBJ2-1; 10 bases agree with TRBD2. Per the germline V gene, CDR1 is SGHVS and CDR2 is FQNEAQ. This CDR3 region has 16 residues. Trimming removed 4 bases from V and 6 bases from J; junction bases left unmatched: 9. As DNA, the CDR3 is TGTGCCAGCAGCTCCCGGCTAGCGGGAGTTGGCAATGAGCAGTTCTTC. As protein: CASSSRLAGVGNEQFF.

This clone is a singleton in its sample. The chain links TRBV4-1 to TRBJ2-7; no firm D call. This CDR3 contains 16 residues. The V gene's germline CDR1 is MGHRA and CDR2 YSYEKL. Trimming cost V 1 base and J 0 bases, with 13 bases left between them. CDR3 region: CASSQGSLGISYEQYF. DNA of the CDR3: TGCGCCAGCAGCCAAGGGTCTTTGGGAATCTCCTACGAGCAGTACTTC.

This chain connects TRBV7-9 to TRBJ1-6; D remains unclear. Per germline, CDR1 SEHNR and CDR2 FQNEAQ (reference sequence). The CDR3 runs 13 residues. Trimming removed 5 bases at V and 13 bases at J, with 15 bases between. In DNA form, the CDR3 reads TGTGCCAGCAGCCGGGCCGACAAGTCCCCCCTCCACTTT. It is translated as CASSRADKSPLHF.

This chain uses TRBV2 with TRBJ1-5; D is unclear. Germline V CDR1 and CDR2: SNHLY, FYNNEI. Trimming removed 4 bases at V and 3 bases at J, with 7 bases between. The CDR3 sequence is 13 residues long. CDR3 loop: CASSVSLNQPQHF. The CDR3 nucleotides are TGTGCCAGCAGTGTAAGCCTCAATCAGCCCCAGCATTTT. Full variable domain (missing parts from reference TRBV2 and TRBJ1-5): EPEVTQTPSHQVTQMGQEVILRCVPISNHLYFYWYRQILGQKVEFLVSFYNNEISEKSEIFDDQFSVERPDGSNFTLKIRSTKLEDSAMYFCASSVSLNQPQHFGDGTRLSIL.

The chain combines TRBV29-1 with TRBJ2-7; D possibly matches TRBD1 or TRBD2 (5 bases each). The CDR3 consists of 13 residues. Germline CDR1 and CDR2: SQVTM and ANQGSEA. The V end lost 7 bases, the J end lost 5 bases, and 18 bases lay between the germline ends. CDR3 loop: CSANKGVGDEQYF. The CDR3 DNA is TGCAGCGCCAACAAGGGAGTAGGGGACGAGCAGTACTTC.

CDR3 sequence (DNA): TGTGCCATCAGTGACGACAGAACCAATAACTATGGCTACACCTTC. Amino acid sequence: CAISDDRTNNYGYTF. The chain links TRBV10-3 to TRBJ1-2, with D perhaps TRBD1 (5 bases). V was shortened by 3 bases and J by 1 base, with 12 bases between the two germline ends. Germline-derived CDR1 and CDR2 are ENHRY and SYGVKD. The CDR3 extends over 15 amino acids.

The table lists this clone with a count of one. This chain connects TRBV28 to TRBJ1-2; D is possibly TRBD1 (5 bases). Trimming took 0 bases from V and 6 from J, leaving 23 bases between them. The CDR3 runs 18 residues. Germline V lookup: CDR1 MDHEN, CDR2 SYDVKM. The CDR3 here is CASSLWGRLGQPGHGYTF. Here the CDR3 DNA reads TGTGCCAGCAGTTTATGGGGCCGATTGGGGCAGCCTGGGCATGGCTACACCTTC.

This chain connects TRBV28 to TRBJ1-1; D is uncertain. Trimming cost V 6 bases and J 6 bases, with 17 bases left between them. Germline CDR1 is MDHEN and CDR2 is SYDVKM. The CDR3 covers 14 residues. The CDR3 spells CASSSSPGLAEAFF. As DNA, the CDR3 is TGTGCCAGCAGCTCCTCCCCTGGGCTAGCTGAAGCTTTCTTT.

The chain links TRBV6-1 to TRBJ1-5, with D possibly matching TRBD1 (6 bases). The V gene lost 0 bases and the J gene lost 4 bases, with 7 bases spanning the gap. CDR3 length equals 14 residues. CDR1 MNHNS and CDR2 SASEGT come from the germline V gene. DNA for the CDR3: TGTGCCAGCAGTGAAGCGACAGGTAATCAGCCCCAGCATTTT. Encoded protein: CASSEATGNQPQHF.

The rearrangement links TRBV7-4 to TRBJ2-7; 9 bases line up with TRBD2. There are 20 residues in the CDR3. Germline V gene data show CDR1 as SGHVT and CDR2 as SQSDAQ. V lost 2 bases and J lost 3; bases outside the gene matches: 20. CDR3 DNA sequence: TGTGCCAGCAGCTTAATCCCCGATAGACCTAGAGCGGGAGGCCTCTACGAGCAGTACTTC. Its protein is CASSLIPDRPRAGGLYEQYF.

With respect to this clone: Compared with germline, one end of the junction differs, possibly owing to a read error. The chain links TRBV28 to TRBJ1-1; D may be TRBD1 (5 bases). This CDR3 has 13 residues. Germline V gene lookup returns CDR1 MDHEN and CDR2 SYDVKM. Written as DNA, the CDR3 is TGCGCCTCCCAAATCAGGGCGGGGGCTGAAGCTTTCTTT. Its translation is CASQIRAGAEAFF. Full variable domain (missing parts from reference TRBV28 and TRBJ1-1): DVKVTQSSRYLVKRTGEKVFLECVQDMDHENMFWYRQDPGLGLRLIYFSYDVKMKEKGDIPEGYSVSREKKERFSLILESASTNQTSMYLCASQIRAGAEAFFGQGTRLTVV.

J is TRBJ1-2 and V is TRBV29-1; 8 bases are a match to TRBD1. This CDR3 comprises 14 residues. V lost 5 bases and J lost 1; bases outside the gene matches: 6. CDR1 is SQVTM and CDR2 is ANQGSEA in the germline V gene. CDR3 DNA sequence: TGCAGCGTTTCCTTGGACAGGGTTAACTATGGCTACACCTTC. Its translation is CSVSLDRVNYGYTF.

The V gene is TRBV9, the J gene TRBJ1-1; unclear D gene. The V gene's germline CDR1 is SGDLS and CDR2 YYNGEE. CDR3 length equals 16 residues. Between the trimmed V and J ends, which lost 0 bases and 5 bases, there was a span of 17 bases. In nucleotides, the CDR3 is TGTGCCAGCAGCGTAGGTCTCGAGGGCGCATGGACTGAAGCTTTCTTT. Its translation is CASSVGLEGAWTEAFF.

V gene TRBV6-1 combines with J gene TRBJ2-1, with no clear D. This CDR3 is 14 amino acids long. The V gene lost 8 bases and the J gene lost 7 bases, with 18 bases spanning the gap. Germline V gives CDR1 MNHNS, CDR2 SASEGT. CDR3 sequence (DNA): TGTGCCAGCTTCCCCCTGGGCAAAACAAATGAGCAGTTCTTC. Residues: CASFPLGKTNEQFF.

This clone was detected a few times. The chain uses TRBV6-1 and TRBJ2-7; the D gene is possibly TRBD1 (6 bases). In germline, CDR1 is MNHNS, CDR2 SASEGT. Trimming took 2 bases from V and 2 from J, leaving 7 bases between them. This CDR3 is 13 amino acids long. The CDR3 DNA is TGTGCCAGCAGTGAACAGGGGACCTACGAGCAGTACTTC. Protein: CASSEQGTYEQYF.

This clone was picked up one time. The same CDR3 also results from other DNA sequences found in this sample. This chain joins TRBV18 and TRBJ1-4; TRBD1 matches 7 bases. This CDR3 has 14 residues. V was pared by 3 bases and J by 6 bases, with 4 bases of the junction left unmatched. In germline, CDR1 is KGHSH, CDR2 LQKENI. DNA for the CDR3: TGTGCCAGCTCACCGGGAACAGGGGATGAAAAACTGTTTTTT. Its protein is CASSPGTGDEKLFF. The entire variable domain, with the rest obtained from reference TRBV18 and TRBJ1-4, is as follows: NAGVMQNPRHLVRRRGQEARLRCSPMKGHSHVYWYRQLPEEGLKFMVYLQKENIIDESGMPKERFSAEFPKEGPSILRIQQVVRGDSAAYFCASSPGTGDEKLFFGSGTQLSVL.